This T cell receptor beta chain was found in a study of cytomegalovirus exposure and HLA in healthy donors. Primers for the PCR totalled 60 Vbeta and 13 Jbeta. Data came from immunoSEQ multiplex PCR; TCRdb stores just in-frame clones and leaves some out. Among over 150,000 clones listed, roughly 87% were seen once. After removal of 5 bases from V and 5 bases from J, the junction contained 5 bases not matched to a gene. Germline loops: CDR1 SGHVS, CDR2 FNYEAQ. The CDR3 extends over 14 amino acids. The rearrangement joins TRBV7-6 to TRBJ2-7; 11 positions agree with TRBD2. The sequenced sample was PBMCs. This sequence originates from a girl less than two years old in good health and CMV-seronegative. In nucleotides, the CDR3 is TGTGCCAGCAGCGCTAGCGGGGGGCTGGACGAGCAGTACTTC. This encodes CASSASGGLDEQYF. Complete variable domain (other parts from reference TRBV7-6 and TRBJ2-7): GAGVSQSPRYKVTKRGQDVALRCDPISGHVSLYWYRQALGQGPEFLTYFNYEAQQDKSGLPNDRFSAERPEGSISTLTIQRTEQRDSAMYRCASSASGGLDEQYFGPGTRLTVT.